What follows describes a single T cell receptor beta chain. This CDR3 spans 16 amino acids. Losses at the gene ends were 1 base for V and 6 bases for J; bases not matched to a gene: 9. Germline lookup yields CDR1 SGHAT and CDR2 FQNNGV. Data came from immunoSEQ multiplex PCR; TCRdb stores just in-frame clones and leaves some out. The sample holds some 270,000 clones, approximately 89% seen once. This record comes from a study of blood T cell repertoires in COVID-19. Overall study context: Whether acute or convalescent, the COVID-19 samples came from the United States, Italy and Spain. T cells, B-cell-depleted T cells, or PBMCs supplied cDNA or gDNA.

This rearrangement joins TRBV11-2 to TRBJ2-1, with TRBD2 matching 7 bases. The sequence was obtained from a middle-aged man who had been exposed to COVID-19. The sample comprised PBMCs or T cells enriched from blood (not recorded which). The CDR3 sequence: CASSLVVGGSGNEQFF. Written as DNA, the CDR3 is TGTGCCAGCAGCTTAGTGGTGGGAGGGAGTGGCAATGAGCAGTTCTTC.